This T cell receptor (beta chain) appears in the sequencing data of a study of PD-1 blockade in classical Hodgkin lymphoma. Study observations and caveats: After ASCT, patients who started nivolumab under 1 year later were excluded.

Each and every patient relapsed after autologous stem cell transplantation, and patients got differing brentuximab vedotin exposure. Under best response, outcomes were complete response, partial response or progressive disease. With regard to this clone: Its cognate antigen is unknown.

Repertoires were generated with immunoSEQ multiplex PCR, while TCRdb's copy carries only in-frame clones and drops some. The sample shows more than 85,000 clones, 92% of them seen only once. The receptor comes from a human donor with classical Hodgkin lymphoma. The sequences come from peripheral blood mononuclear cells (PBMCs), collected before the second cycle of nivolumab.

DNA of the CDR3: TGCGCCAGCAGCCGGACCGGGGAGCTGTTTTTT. Its protein product is CASSRTGELFF. V is TRBV5-1 and J is TRBJ2-2, with D unresolved. V was trimmed by 4 bases and J by 5 bases, leaving 3 bases between them. The CDR3 length is 11 residues. Germline assignment: CDR1 SGHRS and CDR2 YFSETQ.